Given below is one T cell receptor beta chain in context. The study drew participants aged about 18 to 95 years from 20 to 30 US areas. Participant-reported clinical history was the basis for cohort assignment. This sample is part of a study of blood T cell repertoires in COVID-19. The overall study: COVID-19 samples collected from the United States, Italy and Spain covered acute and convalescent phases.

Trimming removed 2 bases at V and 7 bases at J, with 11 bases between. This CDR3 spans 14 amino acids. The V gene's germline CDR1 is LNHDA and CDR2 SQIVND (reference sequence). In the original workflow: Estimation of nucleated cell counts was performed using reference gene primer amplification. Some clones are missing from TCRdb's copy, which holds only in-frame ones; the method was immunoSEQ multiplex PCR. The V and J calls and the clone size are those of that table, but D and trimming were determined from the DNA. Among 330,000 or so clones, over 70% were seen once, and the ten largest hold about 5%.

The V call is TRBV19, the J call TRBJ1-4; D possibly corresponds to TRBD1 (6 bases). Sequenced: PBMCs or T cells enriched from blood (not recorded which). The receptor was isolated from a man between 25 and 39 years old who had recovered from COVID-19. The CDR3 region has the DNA TGTGCCAGTAGTATAATGGACAGCCGTGAAAAACTGTTTTTT. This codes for CASSIMDSREKLFF. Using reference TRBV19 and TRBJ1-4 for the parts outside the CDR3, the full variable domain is DGGITQSPKYLFRKEGQNVTLSCEQNLNHDAMYWYRQDPGQGLRLIYYSQIVNDFQKGDIAEGYSVSREKKESFPLTVTSAQKNPTAFYLCASSIMDSREKLFFGSGTQLSVL.